Shown below are 32 T cell receptor beta chains from a single sample sequenced in a study of shared clonotypes between healthy human individuals. Clones were sequenced by immunoSEQ multiplex PCR, and TCRdb holds only the in-frame ones, with some missing. The sample lists hundreds of thousands of clones, around 75% occurring once. Sequencing input: PBMCs. The source is a woman aged 40 to 50 in good health. Some clones in this sample may be carry-over from other donors' samples.

The rearrangement uses TRBV1 and TRBJ2-5; TRBD1 is the table's D call, not checked against the DNA. TRBV1 represents a pseudogene. The CDR3 sequence is 14 residues long. The CDR3 region is CTSSQDCSEETQYF. For the CDR3, the DNA is TGCACCAGCAGCCAAGATTGCTCAGAAGAGACCCAGTACTTC.

V and J are TRBV4-2 and TRBJ2-4, with 7 positions matching TRBD2. The length of the CDR3 is 19 residues. Germline lookup yields CDR1 LGHNA and CDR2 YNFKEQ. V dropped 0 bases and J dropped 1; count of bases not matched to a gene: 12. The CDR3 DNA sequence: TGTGCCAGCAGCCAAGAACCCGCGGGAGCCTTCTTGGCCAAAAACATTCAGTACTTC. Translation: CASSQEPAGAFLAKNIQYF.

As regards this clone: The sample contains more than one DNA sequence encoding this CDR3. The rearrangement uses TRBV15 and TRBJ2-1, with 11 bases identical to TRBD2. V trimming: 0 bases; J trimming: 3 bases; junction bases outside the gene matches: 1. The length of the CDR3 is 16 residues. CDR1 is LNHNV and CDR2 is YYDKDF in the germline V gene (reference sequence). CDR3 in amino acids: CATSRDLAGGYNEQFF. CDR3 bases: TGTGCCACCAGCAGAGATCTAGCGGGAGGCTACAATGAGCAGTTCTTC.

A single count supports this clone. The CDR3 here is CASSLEGGNSYYGYTF. The CDR3 region has the DNA TGTGCCAGCAGCTTAGAGGGAGGGAACAGCTACTATGGCTACACCTTC. This chain joins TRBV7-2 and TRBJ1-2, with no clear D. The ends were cut back, 1 base at V and 3 bases at J, with 15 bases in the middle. Germline CDR1 reads SGHTA; CDR2 reads FQGNSA. The CDR3 sequence is 16 residues long.

This clone was observed many times. The CDR3 bases are TGTGCCAGCAAATCTCCGCTAGGGTCAGGGACCGGGGAGCTGTTTTTT. This translates into CASKSPLGSGTGELFF. This chain uses TRBV28 with TRBJ2-2; weak D call: TRBD1 (5 bases). CDR1 MDHEN and CDR2 SYDVKM come from the germline V gene. This CDR3 region has 16 residues. The V and J ends lost 7 bases and 5 bases respectively, with 20 bases between them.

V usage is TRBV6-5 and J usage is TRBJ2-5; D is perhaps TRBD1 (5 bases). The V gene's germline CDR1 is MNHEY and CDR2 SVGAGI. V dropped 2 bases and J dropped 5 bases, with 9 bases sitting between them. This CDR3 is built from 13 residues. The DNA for the CDR3 is TGTGCCAGCAGTTACAGGGCAGGGGAGACCCAGTACTTC. This codes for CASSYRAGETQYF.

The chain couples TRBV18 to TRBJ2-3, with 13 bases aligning to TRBD2. Trimming cost V 4 bases and J 0 bases; bases outside gene matches: 4. CDR3 size: 17 residues. Germline V gene lookup returns CDR1 KGHSH and CDR2 LQKENI. The CDR3 nucleotides read TGTGCCAGCTCACGGACTAGCGGGAGCTCCAGCACAGATACGCAGTATTTT. This encodes CASSRTSGSSSTDTQYF. Filled out from reference TRBV18 and TRBJ2-3, the complete variable domain reads NAGVMQNPRHLVRRRGQEARLRCSPMKGHSHVYWYRQLPEEGLKFMVYLQKENIIDESGMPKERFSAEFPKEGPSILRIQQVVRGDSAAYFCASSRTSGSSSTDTQYFGPGTRLTVL.

The V call is TRBV30, the J call TRBJ2-3; D assignment may be TRBD1 or TRBD2 (5 bases each). V was shortened by 2 bases and J by 0 bases, with 15 bases between the two germline ends. Per germline, CDR1 GTSNPN and CDR2 SVGIG (reference sequence). This CDR3 region has 16 residues. CDR3 sequence: CAWSPGRGYSTDTQYF. As DNA, the CDR3 is TGTGCCTGGAGTCCGGGAAGGGGCTATAGCACAGATACGCAGTATTTT.

This sequence joins TRBV28 and TRBJ1-1; 8 nucleotides match TRBD1. V gave up 4 bases and J gave up 3 bases; unmatched junction bases: 10. Looked up from germline, CDR1 is MDHEN and CDR2 is SYDVKM. CDR3 size: 16 residues. The CDR3 reads CASSSRDRSWDTEAFF. DNA for the CDR3: TGTGCCAGCAGTTCCCGGGACAGGTCTTGGGACACTGAAGCTTTCTTT.

This clone was counted a few times. The rearrangement links TRBV2 to TRBJ1-3, with 8 bases identical to TRBD1. CDR1 and CDR2 (germline): SNHLY, FYNNEI. The CDR3 loop spans 16 amino acids. Germline trimming cut 6 bases from V and 7 bases from J; bases unmatched to any gene: 14. The CDR3 here is CASRSFWTGRRNTIYF. CDR3 nucleotides: TGTGCCAGCAGAAGCTTTTGGACAGGGAGACGGAACACCATATATTTT. Based on the CDR3 plus reference TRBV2 and TRBJ1-3, the full variable domain is EPEVTQTPSHQVTQMGQEVILRCVPISNHLYFYWYRQILGQKVEFLVSFYNNEISEKSEIFDDQFSVERPDGSNFTLKIRSTKLEDSAMYFCASRSFWTGRRNTIYFGEGSWLTVV.

The chain is built from TRBV7-2 and TRBJ2-3; D is ambiguous. Trimming removed 3 bases from V and 1 base from J, with 11 bases in between. The germline CDR1 and CDR2 sequences are SGHTA and FQGNSA. The CDR3 length is 15 residues. CDR3 protein: CASSLVTGGTDTQYF. DNA of the CDR3: TGTGCCAGCAGCTTGGTGACGGGCGGCACAGATACGCAGTATTTT.

V usage is TRBV19 and J usage is TRBJ2-2; possibly TRBD1 for D (6 bases). V shed 7 bases and J shed 1 base, with 10 bases lying between them. The CDR3 is 14 residues long. CDR1 and CDR2 from the germline V gene are LNHDA and SQIVND (reference sequence). This CDR3 reads CASNRALNTGELFF. The CDR3 coding sequence is TGTGCCAGTAACAGGGCCCTGAACACCGGGGAGCTGTTTTTT.

This clone appeared a single time. The CDR3, as DNA: TGCGCCAGCAGCGCGGGACAGCCGGCGGCCTACGAGCAGTACTTC. Translating gives CASSAGQPAAYEQYF. The chain joins TRBV5-1 to TRBJ2-7; D might be TRBD1 (7 bases). Trimming cost V 4 bases and J 2 bases, with 16 bases left between them. Germline CDR1 is SGHRS and CDR2 is YFSETQ. CDR3 size: 15 residues.

This clone was seen once. The genes are TRBV28 and TRBJ1-2, with 9 positions matching TRBD1. The trim removed 3 bases at V and 0 bases at J, leaving 5 bases unmatched. CDR3 length: 16 residues. Per germline, CDR1 MDHEN and CDR2 SYDVKM. The CDR3 DNA sequence: TGTGCCAGCAGTTTGTCGGACAGGGGCACTAACTATGGCTACACCTTC. This translates into CASSLSDRGTNYGYTF.

This clone appeared a few times. The chain joins TRBV19 to TRBJ1-1; D gene unclear. In germline, CDR1 is LNHDA, CDR2 SQIVND (reference sequence). This CDR3 has 15 amino acids. V was pared by 3 bases and J by 0 bases, with 11 bases between. The DNA of the CDR3 is TGTGCCAGTAGTATGGGAGGGCTCGTGAACACTGAAGCTTTCTTT. As protein: CASSMGGLVNTEAFF.

V usage is TRBV7-9 and J usage is TRBJ2-1; no firm D call. This CDR3 comprises 15 residues. The germline V gene encodes CDR1 SEHNR and CDR2 FQNEAQ (reference sequence). V was clipped by 5 bases and J by 8 bases, with 19 bases between them. CDR3 nucleotide sequence: TGTGCCAGCAGCCCCGCGCGAAGGGTAGTCTATGAGCAGTTCTTC. It encodes CASSPARRVVYEQFF.

The chain joins TRBV4-1 to TRBJ2-7, with 7 bases identical to TRBD1. With V trimmed by 2 bases and J by 5 bases, 3 bases remained unmatched. CDR3 length: 13 amino acids. The V gene's germline CDR1 is MGHRA and CDR2 YSYEKL. Here the CDR3 reads CASSQYRGDEQYF. For the CDR3, the DNA is TGCGCCAGCAGCCAATACAGGGGCGACGAGCAGTACTTC.

The table lists this clone with many counts. The chain couples TRBV15 to TRBJ2-3; D is undetermined. The CDR3 is 16 residues long. The V gene lost 1 base and the J gene lost 0 bases, with 11 bases spanning the gap. The germline gives CDR1 LNHNV, CDR2 YYDKDF (reference sequence). This CDR3 reads CATSRGASTSTDTQYF. CDR3 DNA: TGTGCCACCAGCAGAGGTGCTAGTACTAGCACAGATACGCAGTATTTT.

This clone was picked up one time. V gene TRBV11-2 combines with J gene TRBJ1-1, with D possibly TRBD1 on 6 matching bases. Trimming took off 3 bases at V and 2 bases at J, with 19 bases between the two ends. Germline values: CDR1 SGHAT, CDR2 FQNNGV. CDR3 length equals 17 residues. The CDR3: CASSFFRDTLTNTEAFF. CDR3 in DNA: TGTGCCAGCAGCTTCTTCCGGGACACCCTTACTAACACTGAAGCTTTCTTT.

This rearrangement joins TRBV2 to TRBJ1-2, with TRBD1 as a possible D gene (6 bases). The V end was cut by 5 bases, the J end by 3 bases, with 13 bases between. CDR1 SNHLY and CDR2 FYNNEI come from the germline V gene. The CDR3 has 14 amino acids. The CDR3 coding sequence is TGTGCCAGCAGTTTGGGGGGCCTGGACTATGGCTACACCTTC. Residues: CASSLGGLDYGYTF. The entire variable domain, with the rest obtained from reference TRBV2 and TRBJ1-2, is as follows: EPEVTQTPSHQVTQMGQEVILRCVPISNHLYFYWYRQILGQKVEFLVSFYNNEISEKSEIFDDQFSVERPDGSNFTLKIRSTKLEDSAMYFCASSLGGLDYGYTFGSGTRLTVV.

The chain uses TRBV18 and TRBJ1-1; D is unresolved. V was trimmed by 4 bases and J by 1 base, leaving 10 bases between them. CDR3 length: 14 residues. Germline CDR1 is KGHSH and CDR2 is LQKENI. This CDR3 reads CASSLTEQNTEAFF. Here the CDR3 DNA reads TGTGCCAGCTCACTAACCGAACAGAACACTGAAGCTTTCTTT.

The V and J genes are TRBV9 and TRBJ2-3; no clear D gene. The CDR3 runs 11 residues. Germline CDR1 and CDR2: SGDLS and YYNGEE. Trimming cost V 3 bases and J 2 bases, with 1 base left between them. CDR3 sequence (DNA): TGTGCCAGCAGCGCCACAGATACGCAGTATTTT. Its protein is CASSATDTQYF.

The chain carries TRBV25-1 and TRBJ2-7; 9 bases fit TRBD1. CDR3 size: 15 residues. Trimming at V came to 6 bases and at J to 2 bases, leaving 8 bases not matched to a gene. Germline assignment: CDR1 MGHDK and CDR2 SYGVNS. The CDR3 region is CASRGLTGGTYEQYF. The CDR3 bases are TGTGCCAGCAGGGGTTTGACAGGGGGAACCTACGAGCAGTACTTC.

The chain recombines TRBV18 with TRBJ2-3; TRBD1 matches 7 bases. The germline V gene has CDR1 KGHSH and CDR2 LQKENI. This CDR3 has 17 amino acids. The J segment lost 0 bases and the V segment lost 2 bases, leaving 8 bases of the junction unmatched. This CDR3 is CASSPNRGSGSTDTQYF. CDR3 nucleotides: TGTGCCAGCTCACCAAACAGGGGATCCGGCAGCACAGATACGCAGTATTTT.

The chain combines TRBV18 with TRBJ1-2; D is possibly TRBD1 (5 bases). Trimming took off 3 bases at V and 7 bases at J, with 15 bases between the two ends. This CDR3 is built from 14 residues. Germline V gene data show CDR1 as KGHSH and CDR2 as LQKENI. The CDR3 DNA follows: TGTGCCAGCTCACCGTCGACAGACGCCTGTGGCTACACCTTC. Protein sequence: CASSPSTDACGYTF.

This chain uses TRBV7-8 with TRBJ2-2, with D unclear. The CDR3 loop spans 14 amino acids. V lost 4 bases to trimming and J lost 1 base, with 7 bases between them. Germline V lookup: CDR1 SGHVS, CDR2 FQNEAQ. The CDR3 nucleotides are TGTGCCAGCAGCTCCAGACAGAACACCGGGGAGCTGTTTTTT. Protein: CASSSRQNTGELFF.

This chain joins TRBV7-6 and TRBJ1-3; 7 positions agree with TRBD1. Unmatched junction bases numbered 9, after V lost 5 bases and J lost 2 bases. Germline values: CDR1 SGHVS, CDR2 FNYEAQ. The CDR3 sequence is 16 residues long. The DNA of the CDR3 is TGTGCCAGCAGCCCCTACTCTACAGGGGCTGGAAACACCATATATTTT. Amino acids: CASSPYSTGAGNTIYF.

The V call is TRBV28, the J call TRBJ2-5; 7 bases agree with TRBD1. CDR3 length: 15 residues. Germline V gene data show CDR1 as MDHEN and CDR2 as SYDVKM. With 5 bases clipped from V and 2 bases from J, the junction kept 8 bases outside the gene matches. CDR3 region: CASSPRQGNQETQYF. Written as DNA, the CDR3 is TGTGCCAGCAGTCCACGACAGGGTAATCAAGAGACCCAGTACTTC.

The rearrangement uses TRBV4-2 and TRBJ1-2; 9 positions match TRBD1. The CDR3 extends over 14 amino acids. V dropped 3 bases and J dropped 3; count of bases not matched to a gene: 2. Germline loops: CDR1 LGHNA, CDR2 YNFKEQ. CDR3 protein: CASSHTGGHYGYTF. The CDR3 coding sequence is TGTGCCAGCAGCCACACAGGGGGCCACTATGGCTACACCTTC.

This chain links TRBV18 with TRBJ1-4, with D hard to call. The CDR3 contains 16 residues. CDR1 and CDR2 from the germline V gene are KGHSH and LQKENI. Trimming took off 3 bases at V and 0 bases at J, with 11 bases between the two ends. The CDR3 DNA sequence: TGTGCCAGCTCACCTCGGACGGGAGCAACTAATGAAAAACTGTTTTTT. Residues: CASSPRTGATNEKLFF.

This chain joins TRBV6-5 and TRBJ2-1, with D perhaps TRBD2 (6 bases). Trimming pared 6 bases from V and 0 bases from J, leaving 12 bases between. The CDR3 sequence is 15 residues long. From germline, CDR1 is MNHEY and CDR2 SVGAGI. The CDR3 sequence is CASSWTTSSYNEQFF. Here the CDR3 DNA reads TGTGCCAGCAGCTGGACTACGAGCTCCTACAATGAGCAGTTCTTC.

This chain joins TRBV12-5 and TRBJ2-1; D gene ambiguous. From germline, CDR1 is LGHNT and CDR2 FRNRAP. V shed 2 bases and J shed 9 bases, with 8 bases lying between them. The CDR3 covers 12 residues. As DNA, the CDR3 is TGTGCTAGTGGTTTGTTGTTTGGTGAGCAGTTCTTC. This encodes CASGLLFGEQFF.